These 24 T cell receptor beta chains originate from one sample sequenced in a study of response to subunit inactivated influenza vaccine. A single record per CDR3 protein comes from TCRdb applying MiXCR to the RT-PCR reads. There are a few hundred thousand distinct CDR3 sequences in the sample; less than 25% occur only once, and roughly a tenth lies in the top ten. The starting material was PBMCs from blood, obtained less than 22 months after vaccination. Every receptor here comes from a man between 50 and 69 years old who received an inactivated influenza vaccine.

This clonotype came up many times. This rearrangement joins TRBV12-3 or TRBV12-4 to TRBJ1-5, with TRBD1 identical over 9 bases. J lost 4 bases, V lost 6 bases, and 13 bases had no gene match. CDR3 length: 17 residues. DNA of the CDR3: TGTGCCAGCAGCAGGGACAGGGTGGGTGCGTTGAATCAGCCCCAGCATTTT. It encodes CASSRDRVGALNQPQHF.

The chain recombines TRBV5-4 with TRBJ1-5, with 7 nucleotides matching TRBD1. CDR1 SGHNT and CDR2 YYREEE come from the germline V gene (reference sequence). Trimming removed 0 bases from V and 0 bases from J; junction bases left unmatched: 12. The CDR3 consists of 19 residues. The DNA for the CDR3 is TGTGCCAGCAGCTTGGTTCCGCAGGGGGGCCTATATAGCAATCAGCCCCAGCATTTT. It yields the protein CASSLVPQGGLYSNQPQHF. The full variable domain, in which reference TRBV5-4 and TRBJ1-5 provide the parts outside the CDR3, is ETGVTQSPTHLIKTRGQQVTLRCSSQSGHNTVSWYQQALGQGPQFIFQYYREEENGRGNFPPRFSGLQFPNYSSELNVNALELDDSALYLCASSLVPQGGLYSNQPQHFGDGTRLSIL.

The rearrangement uses TRBV4-2 and TRBJ1-2; TRBD1 aligns across 10 bases. The CDR3 loop spans 15 amino acids. V trimming: 4 bases; J trimming: 9 bases; junction bases outside the gene matches: 11. Looked up from germline, CDR1 is LGHNA and CDR2 is YNFKEQ. For the CDR3, the DNA is TGTGCCAGCAGCCCGATCGGAAGGGACAGGGGCAGCTACACCTTC. Its protein product is CASSPIGRDRGSYTF.

The chain employs TRBV2 and TRBJ2-1; no clear D. Germline-derived CDR1 and CDR2 are SNHLY and FYNNEI. With 8 bases removed from V and 3 bases from J, the gap between germline ends came to 20 bases. This CDR3 contains 16 residues. CDR3 in amino acids: CASSYQDGENYNEQFF. DNA of the CDR3: TGTGCCAGCTCTTATCAGGACGGTGAAAACTACAATGAGCAGTTCTTC.

In its sample, this clonotype was seen a few times. This chain links TRBV30 with TRBJ1-5; D remains ambiguous. This CDR3 region has 13 residues. Between the trimmed V and J ends, which lost 2 bases and 5 bases, there was a span of 10 bases. Germline loops: CDR1 GTSNPN, CDR2 SVGIG (reference sequence). The DNA for the CDR3 is TGTGCCTGGAGTCGCACAAGTGATCAGCCCCAGCATTTT. Protein: CAWSRTSDQPQHF. The full variable domain, in which reference TRBV30 and TRBJ1-5 provide the parts outside the CDR3, is SQTIHQWPATLVQPVGSPLSLECTVEGTSNPNLYWYRQAAGRGLQLLFYSVGIGQISSEVPQNLSASRPQDRQFILSSKKLLLSDSGFYLCAWSRTSDQPQHFGDGTRLSIL.

This sequence joins TRBV12-3 or TRBV12-4 and TRBJ1-2; 7 bases map to TRBD1. V dropped 5 bases and J dropped 4; count of bases not matched to a gene: 7. The CDR3 consists of 14 residues. In nucleotides, the CDR3 is TGTGCCAGCAGTCAACAGGGGTCTTCCTATGGCTACACCTTC. Translation: CASSQQGSSYGYTF.

To note about this clonotype: The junction departs from the called germline gene at one end, perhaps through a read error. This sequence joins TRBV4-2 and TRBJ2-3; D uncertain. The V gene's germline CDR1 is LGHNA and CDR2 YNFKEQ. The CDR3 contains 16 residues. CDR3 sequence (DNA): TGCGCCAGCAGCCAAGATAGGGCGGCTAGCACAGATACGCAGTATTTT. Translation: CASSQDRAASTDTQYF.

This chain joins TRBV7-8 and TRBJ2-1; the D is unclear. The germline V gene has CDR1 SGHVS and CDR2 FQNEAQ. Trimming pared 1 base from V and 7 bases from J, leaving 17 bases between. The CDR3 totals 16 residues. CDR3 loop: CASSLVLGTANNEQFF. CDR3 DNA sequence: TGTGCCAGCAGCTTAGTGTTGGGAACAGCAAATAATGAGCAGTTCTTC. The variable domain in full, with the rest retrieved from reference TRBV7-8 and TRBJ2-1, is GAGVSQSPRYKVAKRGQDVALRCDPISGHVSLFWYQQALGQGPEFLTYFQNEAQLDKSGLPSDRFFAERPEGSVSTLKIQRTQQEDSAVYLCASSLVLGTANNEQFFGPGTRLTVL.

The chain combines TRBV5-4 with TRBJ2-7; either TRBD1 or TRBD2 may fit D (6 bases each). This CDR3 is built from 14 residues. CDR1 SGHNT and CDR2 YYREEE come from the germline V gene (reference sequence). V lost 2 bases, J lost 2 bases, and 11 bases lay in between. CDR3 DNA sequence: TGTGCCAGCAGCTTTGGGGGGCGAACCTACGAGCAGTACTTC. Its translation is CASSFGGRTYEQYF.

The chain links TRBV5-4 to TRBJ2-6, with TRBD1 matching over 9 bases. Germline CDR1 is SGHNT and CDR2 is YYREEE (reference sequence). The CDR3 extends over 17 amino acids. Unmatched junction bases numbered 8, after V lost 4 bases and J lost 3 bases. The CDR3 DNA is TGTGCCAGCAGCCCTGGGACAGGGCAAAATGGGGCCAACGTCCTGACTTTC. Encoded protein: CASSPGTGQNGANVLTF.

This clonotype was detected only a few times. The rearrangement uses TRBV25-1 and TRBJ1-2; D is possibly TRBD1 (6 bases). The CDR3 totals 15 residues. Trimming took 1 base from V and 6 from J, leaving 15 bases between them. Germline CDR1 and CDR2: MGHDK and SYGVNS. In DNA, the CDR3 is TGTGCCAGCAGTGAATTATTTCCGGACAGCCATGGCTACACCTTC. Protein: CASSELFPDSHGYTF.

The rearrangement uses TRBV5-1 and TRBJ2-7, with D perhaps TRBD1 (6 bases). This CDR3 comprises 15 residues. The V gene's germline CDR1 is SGHRS and CDR2 YFSETQ. Trimming removed 4 bases from V and 1 base from J, with 15 bases in between. CDR3 DNA: TGCGCCAGCAGCCCAACCGGGACATTATCCTACGAGCAGTACTTC. This gives the protein CASSPTGTLSYEQYF.

This clonotype occurred once. A much more abundant neighbour one base away suggests this may be a read error. The chain links TRBV29-1 to TRBJ1-1; D is unclear. Per germline, CDR1 SQVTM and CDR2 ANQGSEA. The CDR3 length is 13 residues. In DNA form, the CDR3 reads TGCAGCGTTTCCCCTAATCAGCGAACTGAATCTTTCTTT. Its protein product is CSVSPNQRTESFF.

This clonotype has only a few counts. The chain uses TRBV20-1 and TRBJ2-7, with D perhaps TRBD1 (6 bases). The V end lost 4 bases, the J end lost 3 bases, and 13 bases lay between the germline ends. Germline values: CDR1 DFQATT, CDR2 SNEGSKA (reference sequence). CDR3 size: 13 residues. This CDR3 reads CSANRDTVYEQYF. DNA for the CDR3: TGCAGTGCTAATCGGGACACGGTCTACGAGCAGTACTTC.

V and J are TRBV6-6 and TRBJ2-5; D gene unclear. V was clipped by 2 bases and J by 0 bases, with 4 bases between them. The CDR3 sequence is 13 residues long. The V gene's germline CDR1 is MNHNY and CDR2 SVGAGI (reference sequence). CDR3 region: CASSYGNQETQYF. CDR3 DNA sequence: TGTGCCAGCAGTTACGGGAACCAAGAGACCCAGTACTTC.

A few counts support this clonotype. This chain joins TRBV27 and TRBJ2-4; tentatively, D is TRBD1 (5 bases). Germline V lookup: CDR1 MNHEY, CDR2 SMNVEV (reference sequence). This CDR3 comprises 13 residues. Trimming cost V 3 bases and J 9 bases, with 12 bases left between them. The CDR3 region has the DNA TGTGCCAGCAGTTTCCAGCGTCAGGGCATTCAGTACTTC. The encoded protein is CASSFQRQGIQYF.

This clonotype turned up a few times. The V and J genes are TRBV12-3 or TRBV12-4 and TRBJ1-4; TRBD1 might be the D (6 bases). This CDR3 has 14 amino acids. V was pared by 10 bases and J by 7 bases, with 19 bases between. CDR3: CATRRGGGGEKLFF. The CDR3 DNA sequence: TGTGCCACCAGGAGAGGGGGAGGGGGTGAAAAACTGTTTTTT.

This clonotype has at least ten counts. The CDR3 nucleotides are TGTGCCAGCAGTTTAGCCACTGAAGCTTTCTTT. It specifies CASSLATEAFF. This sequence joins TRBV12-3 or TRBV12-4 and TRBJ1-1, with D hard to call. The V end was cut by 0 bases, the J end by 4 bases, with 0 bases between. The CDR3 is 11 residues long.

The chain joins TRBV7-8 to TRBJ1-1; TRBD1 matches 7 bases. Germline CDR1 and CDR2: SGHVS and FQNEAQ. The CDR3 covers 17 residues. V trimming: 1 base; J trimming: 5 bases; junction bases outside the gene matches: 13. The CDR3 spells CASSLDRGQATGTEAFF. The DNA of the CDR3 is TGTGCCAGCAGCTTAGACCGCGGACAGGCCACAGGGACTGAAGCTTTCTTT.

This clonotype came up many times. V is TRBV5-1 and J is TRBJ1-1, with unresolved D. Germline V gene sequence: CDR1 SGHRS, CDR2 YFSETQ. The CDR3 covers 14 residues. Trimming cost V 1 base and J 1 base, with 8 bases left between them. CDR3 amino acids: CASSLRAPNTEAFF. The CDR3 DNA is TGCGCCAGCAGCTTGAGGGCCCCGAACACTGAAGCTTTCTTT. The whole variable domain, filled in from reference TRBV5-1 and TRBJ1-1, reads KAGVTQTPRYLIKTRGQQVTLSCSPISGHRSVSWYQQTPGQGLQFLFEYFSETQRNKGNFPGRFSGRQFSNSRSEMNVSTLELGDSALYLCASSLRAPNTEAFFGQGTRLTVV.

This clonotype was picked up many times. The chain combines TRBV5-1 with TRBJ2-7, with D tentatively TRBD1 (6 bases). The V and J ends lost 2 bases and 1 base respectively, with 16 bases between them. This CDR3 region has 16 residues. From germline, CDR1 is SGHRS and CDR2 YFSETQ. The CDR3 is CASSFRATGISYEQYF. CDR3 in DNA: TGCGCCAGCAGCTTTAGAGCTACAGGGATATCCTACGAGCAGTACTTC. The variable domain in full, with the rest retrieved from reference TRBV5-1 and TRBJ2-7, is KAGVTQTPRYLIKTRGQQVTLSCSPISGHRSVSWYQQTPGQGLQFLFEYFSETQRNKGNFPGRFSGRQFSNSRSEMNVSTLELGDSALYLCASSFRATGISYEQYFGPGTRLTVT.

This clonotype was seen a few times. The V gene is TRBV5-1, the J gene TRBJ1-4, with D maybe TRBD1 (6 bases). The CDR3 sequence is 15 residues long. Germline CDR1 SGHRS, CDR2 YFSETQ. Trimming stripped 1 base from V and 5 bases from J, with 12 bases between. The CDR3 nucleotides read TGCGCCAGCAGCTTGCCCCGTGGACAGAATGAAAAACTGTTTTTT. This gives the protein CASSLPRGQNEKLFF. The whole variable domain, remainder taken from reference TRBV5-1 and TRBJ1-4, is KAGVTQTPRYLIKTRGQQVTLSCSPISGHRSVSWYQQTPGQGLQFLFEYFSETQRNKGNFPGRFSGRQFSNSRSEMNVSTLELGDSALYLCASSLPRGQNEKLFFGSGTQLSVL.

This clonotype showed up many times. The rearrangement uses TRBV28 and TRBJ1-1; TRBD1 agrees at 7 bases. This CDR3 is 16 amino acids long. Germline V lookup: CDR1 MDHEN, CDR2 SYDVKM. J was trimmed by 5 bases and V by 6 bases; bases with no gene match: 15. CDR3 residues: CASSGGGTARWTEAFF. DNA of the CDR3: TGTGCCAGCAGCGGGGGGGGGACAGCTCGGTGGACTGAAGCTTTCTTT. Using reference TRBV28 and TRBJ1-1 for the parts outside the CDR3, the full variable domain is DVKVTQSSRYLVKRTGEKVFLECVQDMDHENMFWYRQDPGLGLRLIYFSYDVKMKEKGDIPEGYSVSREKKERFSLILESASTNQTSMYLCASSGGGTARWTEAFFGQGTRLTVV.

The DNA for the CDR3 is TGTGCCAGCAGCTCAAACGGCGGACAGGGATTTTACTCTGGAAACACCATATATTTT. Translated: CASSSNGGQGFYSGNTIYF. The chain links TRBV11-1 to TRBJ1-3; 8 nucleotides agree with TRBD1. CDR3 length: 19 residues. CDR1 is SGHAT, CDR2 FQDESV, per germline (reference sequence). J gave up 0 bases and V 4 bases, and 14 bases lay outside the gene matches.